The clone carrying this T cell receptor (beta chain) is a singleton in its sample. The antigen is not known. The sample originates from a study of T cell responses to AZD1222 COVID-19 vaccine. Across the study: Pooling of second doses given at about 4 or about 12 weeks was done.

Study results and limitations: The CD4 TCRs associated with vaccination extended across spike and predominated at 160-218 and 743-854. Donors were mostly white British, more females; clonal diversity possibly underestimated.

The J segment lost 1 base and the V segment lost 5 bases, leaving 6 bases of the junction unmatched. The CDR3 is 17 amino acids. The germline gives CDR1 SGHTA, CDR2 FQGNSA. Clones were sequenced by immunoSEQ multiplex PCR, and TCRdb holds only the in-frame ones, with some missing. The sample has fewer than 120,000 clones, about four fifths seen once. The rearrangement links TRBV7-2 to TRBJ2-5; 14 bases line up with TRBD2. The clonotype comes from an adult in good health. Source: peripheral blood, taken on day 0 of AZD1222 vaccination. CDR3 DNA sequence: TGTGCCAGCAGCCGCGGACTAGCGGGGGGTGGCCAAGAGACCCAGTACTTC. Its protein product is CASSRGLAGGGQETQYF.